The 18 T cell receptor beta chains below all came from one sample that was sequenced in a study of blood T cell repertoires in COVID-19. The method was immunoSEQ multiplex PCR; TCRdb's version includes in-frame clones alone and lacks a portion of them. Found here are about 250,000 clones, 86% of them singletons; the top ten hold around 1.5%. The sequencing input was peripheral blood. The receptors stem from a woman aged 55-75 years who had recovered from COVID-19.

The gene calls are TRBV18 and TRBJ1-1; weak D call: TRBD1 (6 bases). Between the trimmed V and J ends, which lost 5 bases and 4 bases, there was a span of 11 bases. Per germline, CDR1 KGHSH and CDR2 LQKENI. CDR3 length equals 13 residues. CDR3 nucleotide sequence: TGTGCCAGCTCAAGACAGGTTTCCACTGAAGCTTTCTTT. Its translation: CASSRQVSTEAFF.

The chain combines TRBV5-1 with TRBJ1-5; no clear D. The CDR3 has 15 residues. CDR1 is SGHRS and CDR2 is YFSETQ in the germline V gene. V was pared by 3 bases and J by 4 bases, with 14 bases between. CDR3 coding DNA: TGCGCCAGCAGCTCTCGCGGGGAAATGAATCAGCCCCAGCATTTT. This gives the protein CASSSRGEMNQPQHF.

This chain joins TRBV7-2 and TRBJ1-6, with D hard to call. This CDR3 contains 16 residues. CDR1 is SGHTA, CDR2 FQGNSA, per germline. V was clipped by 5 bases and J by 6 bases, with 17 bases between them. CDR3 region: CASSVSLGDGNSPLHF. The CDR3 nucleotides are TGTGCCAGCAGCGTCTCTCTCGGGGATGGTAATTCACCCCTCCACTTT.

This rearrangement joins TRBV25-1 to TRBJ2-7; D remains unclear. In germline, CDR1 is MGHDK, CDR2 SYGVNS. Trimming took 2 bases from V and 6 from J, leaving 8 bases between them. This CDR3 is built from 12 residues. The chain's CDR3 is CASSELGVEQYF. CDR3 bases: TGTGCCAGCAGTGAACTGGGCGTCGAGCAGTACTTC.

V is TRBV7-2 and J is TRBJ1-6, with a weak D call TRBD1 (6 bases). This CDR3 has 14 residues. V dropped 4 bases and J dropped 7 bases, with 11 bases sitting between them. CDR1 is SGHTA, CDR2 FQGNSA, per germline. Written as DNA, the CDR3 is TGTGCCAGCAGCTGGCAGGGGTCGAATTCACCCCTCCACTTT. Protein product: CASSWQGSNSPLHF.

In DNA, the CDR3 is TGTGCCAGCAGCTTGGGGGGACCTAATGAAAAACTGTTTTTT. It codes for CASSLGGPNEKLFF. V gene TRBV11-2 combines with J gene TRBJ1-4; possible D gene TRBD1, 5 bases. V was trimmed by 3 bases and J by 3 bases, leaving 8 bases between them. The germline V gene has CDR1 SGHAT and CDR2 FQNNGV. CDR3 length: 14 amino acids. The full variable domain, rest sourced from reference TRBV11-2 and TRBJ1-4, is EAGVAQSPRYKIIEKRQSVAFWCNPISGHATLYWYQQILGQGPKLLIQFQNNGVVDDSQLPKDRFSAERLKGVDSTLKIQPAKLEDSAVYLCASSLGGPNEKLFFGSGTQLSVL.

V gene TRBV7-2 combines with J gene TRBJ1-2; D may be TRBD1 (5 bases). The V gene lost 5 bases and the J gene lost 6 bases, with 13 bases spanning the gap. The CDR3 is made up of 13 amino acids. Per the germline V gene, CDR1 is SGHTA and CDR2 is FQGNSA. The CDR3 region is CASSPGLLDGYTF. The CDR3 DNA reads as TGTGCCAGCAGCCCGGGACTCCTCGATGGCTACACCTTC.

The chain links TRBV28 to TRBJ1-2; 8 nucleotides line up with TRBD1. Unmatched junction bases numbered 13, after V lost 6 bases and J lost 4 bases. This CDR3 is 16 amino acids long. CDR1 MDHEN and CDR2 SYDVKM come from the germline V gene. CDR3 sequence (DNA): TGTGCCAGCAGCCCAATGGTGCAGGGGGCCGGCTATGGCTACACCTTC. Protein: CASSPMVQGAGYGYTF.

In this sample, this clone turned up once. This chain joins TRBV5-4 and TRBJ2-1, with 9 bases aligning to TRBD2. The CDR3 covers 16 residues. The junction had 5 bases not matched to a gene; V was cut back by 0 bases and J by 4 bases. CDR1 is SGHNT, CDR2 YYREEE, per germline (reference sequence). DNA of the CDR3: TGTGCCAGCAGCTTGGCTGGCGGGGGGGCGTACAATGAGCAGTTCTTC. Translating gives CASSLAGGGAYNEQFF.

J is TRBJ1-6 and V is TRBV3-1 (or the pseudogene TRBV3-2); D is undetermined. This CDR3 has 13 residues. Germline-derived CDR1 and CDR2 are LGHDT and YNNKEL (reference sequence). V lost 4 bases, J lost 8 bases, and 9 bases lay in between. The CDR3 nucleotides are TGTGCCAGCAGCCCGTCTGCAGATTCACCCCTCCACTTT. It yields the protein CASSPSADSPLHF.

The chain employs TRBV7-9 and TRBJ2-2; TRBD2 aligns across 8 bases. After removal of 4 bases from V and 0 bases from J, the junction contained 7 bases not matched to a gene. The CDR3 is made up of 17 amino acids. Germline V lookup: CDR1 SEHNR, CDR2 FQNEAQ (reference sequence). In DNA form, the CDR3 reads TGTGCCAGCAGCTCCCCTCCGGGGGGGCCGAACACCGGGGAGCTGTTTTTT. It specifies CASSSPPGGPNTGELFF.

This clone appeared once. This chain uses TRBV5-4 with TRBJ2-7; TRBD2 matches 16 bases. Germline V gives CDR1 SGHNT, CDR2 YYREEE (reference sequence). With V trimmed by 3 bases and J by 6 bases, 6 bases remained unmatched. This CDR3 contains 16 residues. CDR3 protein: CASSSGGLAGGREQYF. The CDR3 DNA reads as TGTGCCAGCAGCTCCGGGGGACTAGCGGGGGGGCGCGAGCAGTACTTC.

The J gene is TRBJ2-7, the V gene TRBV7-9, with D possibly being TRBD2 (7 bases). The CDR3 is 15 amino acids. Germline CDR1 and CDR2: SEHNR and FQNEAQ (reference sequence). V lost 1 base and J lost 2, with 12 bases in between. CDR3 residues: CASSLGGGTTYEQYF. The CDR3 DNA reads TGTGCCAGCAGCTTAGGGGGGGGCACCACCTACGAGCAGTACTTC.

This chain connects TRBV29-1 to TRBJ1-5, with D perhaps TRBD1 (6 bases). Germline CDR1 reads SQVTM; CDR2 reads ANQGSEA. The CDR3 length is 14 residues. V gave up 4 bases and J gave up 3 bases, with 13 bases separating them. The CDR3 sequence is CSVVGDNNNQPQHF. CDR3 nucleotide sequence: TGCAGCGTTGTGGGGGACAACAACAATCAGCCCCAGCATTTT.

The V and J genes are TRBV18 and TRBJ1-1; TRBD1 is a possible D gene (5 bases). Germline CDR1 and CDR2: KGHSH and LQKENI. The V gene lost 2 bases and the J gene lost 3 bases, with 13 bases spanning the gap. This CDR3 region has 15 residues. The CDR3 DNA reads TGTGCCAGCTCACCAACTACGGGAGGGGACACTGAAGCTTTCTTT. Translating it yields CASSPTTGGDTEAFF.

J is TRBJ1-1 and V is TRBV7-2; tentative D call: TRBD1 (5 bases). The CDR3 is 15 residues long. Germline V gives CDR1 SGHTA, CDR2 FQGNSA. V was trimmed by 1 base and J by 5 bases, leaving 14 bases between them. The CDR3 DNA reads as TGTGCCAGCAGCTTAGTAAAAGGGGTACAGACTGAAGCTTTCTTT. It specifies CASSLVKGVQTEAFF.

V gene TRBV27 combines with J gene TRBJ1-1, with 8 bases fitting TRBD1. The CDR3 runs to 15 residues. Germline CDR1 MNHEY, CDR2 SMNVEV (reference sequence). The ends lost 10 bases at V and 5 bases at J; junction bases unmatched: 15. In nucleotides, the CDR3 is TGTGCCACCCTAGAGGCAGGGGGCAGGTATACTGAAGCTTTCTTT. Translation: CATLEAGGRYTEAFF.

The rearrangement joins TRBV6-1 to TRBJ1-2; 9 bases are a match to TRBD1. This CDR3 spans 16 amino acids. J gave up 4 bases and V 1 base, and 7 bases lay outside the gene matches. Germline CDR1 and CDR2: MNHNS and SASEGT. The CDR3 bases are TGTGCCAGCAGTGAAGGAAGCACAGGGGGCATCTATGGCTACACCTTC. Its translation: CASSEGSTGGIYGYTF.